The 26 T cell receptor beta chains in this list originate from one sample, sequenced in a study of blood T cell repertoires in COVID-19. Using immunoSEQ multiplex PCR, the repertoire was profiled, and TCRdb retains in-frame clones only, with some absent. The table has tens of thousands of clones, more than 80% seen once. Material: peripheral blood. The origin of the receptors is a woman of 80 years or more with active COVID-19.

The chain couples TRBV6-4 to TRBJ2-7; the D is unclear. Germline V gene lookup returns CDR1 MRHNA and CDR2 SNTAGT. There are 12 residues in the CDR3. V was cut by 7 bases and J by 4 bases, with 11 bases left in between. The CDR3 DNA sequence: TGTGCCAGCAAGTTTCTGCGGTACGAGCAGTACTTC. As protein: CASKFLRYEQYF.

CDR3 nucleotide sequence: TGTGCTAGTGGTTTTGGTGAGGGGGCCAGGACAGGAGAGACCCAGTACTTC. It encodes CASGFGEGARTGETQYF. The chain uses TRBV12-5 and TRBJ2-5; 7 bases map to TRBD1. The germline V gene encodes CDR1 LGHNT and CDR2 FRNRAP. With V trimmed by 3 bases and J by 4 bases, 14 bases remained unmatched. This CDR3 is 17 amino acids long.

The chain has TRBV7-3 and TRBJ2-1; maybe TRBD2 (6 bases). Looked up from germline, CDR1 is SGHTA and CDR2 is FQGTGA. Trimming cost V 5 bases and J 12 bases, with 11 bases left between them. There are 11 residues in the CDR3. The CDR3 DNA follows: TGTGCCAGCAGCACAGGAGGGTTGCAGTTCTTC. Its protein is CASSTGGLQFF.

The chain joins TRBV19 to TRBJ2-7; possible D gene TRBD1, 6 bases. The germline CDR1 and CDR2 sequences are LNHDA and SQIVND (reference sequence). This CDR3 region has 15 residues. Deletions cut 6 bases from V and 1 base from J, with 16 bases between. CDR3 residues: CASRKSQTGSYEQYF. CDR3 bases: TGTGCCAGTAGGAAAAGTCAGACAGGATCCTACGAGCAGTACTTC.

This CDR3 reads CASSRAGGGYEQYF. DNA of the CDR3: TGTGCCAGCAGCCGTGCAGGGGGCGGCTACGAGCAGTACTTC. J is TRBJ2-7 and V is TRBV7-2; TRBD1 agrees at 8 bases. CDR3 length: 14 amino acids. Germline-derived CDR1 and CDR2 are SGHTA and FQGNSA. J lost 3 bases, V lost 5 bases, and 6 bases had no gene match.

This chain links TRBV14 with TRBJ2-7; 10 bases match TRBD2. The germline V gene has CDR1 SGHDN and CDR2 FVKESK. J was trimmed by 6 bases and V by 3 bases; bases with no gene match: 14. The CDR3 is 17 residues long. CDR3 sequence (DNA): TGTGCCAGCAGCCAGTTGTCAGGGCTAGCGGGAGCAGGCGAGCAGTACTTC. It specifies CASSQLSGLAGAGEQYF. Combining the CDR3 with reference TRBV14 and TRBJ2-7 gives the whole variable domain EAGVTQFPSHSVIEKGQTVTLRCDPISGHDNLYWYRRVMGKEIKFLLHFVKESKQDESGMPNNRFLAERTGGTYSTLKVQPAELEDSGVYFCASSQLSGLAGAGEQYFGPGTRLTVT.

This clone appeared a single time. The gene calls are TRBV25-1 and TRBJ2-3; TRBD1 matches at 9 bases. Trimming at V came to 6 bases and at J to 4 bases, leaving 8 bases not matched to a gene. The CDR3 is made up of 15 amino acids. Germline V lookup: CDR1 MGHDK, CDR2 SYGVNS. The CDR3 is CASRGGQGLADTQYF. The CDR3 DNA is TGTGCCAGCAGGGGGGGACAGGGTTTGGCAGATACGCAGTATTTT.

The CDR3 loop is CASSLSNRAEQYF. Here the CDR3 DNA reads TGTGCCAGCAGTTTATCGAACAGGGCTGAGCAGTACTTC. The V and J genes are TRBV27 and TRBJ2-7; D might be TRBD1 (6 bases). The V and J ends lost 0 bases and 7 bases respectively, with 10 bases between them. The CDR3 runs to 13 residues. CDR1 is MNHEY, CDR2 SMNVEV, per germline (reference sequence).

This clone appeared once. The chain combines TRBV5-5 with TRBJ2-2, with 11 nucleotides matching TRBD1. Germline CDR1 SGHKS, CDR2 YYEKEE (reference sequence). The CDR3 length is 15 residues. V lost 0 bases, J lost 6 bases, and 1 base stayed unmatched. CDR3 sequence: CASSLGDRGAGELFF. The CDR3 nucleotides are TGTGCCAGCAGCTTGGGGGACAGGGGGGCCGGGGAGCTGTTTTTT.

This sequence joins TRBV27 and TRBJ1-4, with a weak D call TRBD1 (5 bases). The germline gives CDR1 MNHEY, CDR2 SMNVEV (reference sequence). V shed 2 bases and J shed 8 bases, with 18 bases lying between them. This CDR3 has 16 residues. The CDR3 DNA sequence: TGTGCCAGCAGTTTAATCCCTCAGGGTATCAAGGAAAAACTGTTTTTT. Protein sequence: CASSLIPQGIKEKLFF.

This sequence joins TRBV7-2 and TRBJ2-3; 10 nucleotides line up with TRBD2. The germline CDR1 and CDR2 sequences are SGHTA and FQGNSA. This CDR3 is 19 amino acids long. J was trimmed by 1 base and V by 5 bases; bases with no gene match: 15. The CDR3 here is CASSTSLVSGRAGTDTQYF. The CDR3 DNA reads TGTGCCAGCAGCACCAGTTTGGTCAGCGGGAGGGCCGGCACAGATACGCAGTATTTT.

The chain uses TRBV3-1 (or the pseudogene TRBV3-2) and TRBJ2-5; D is ambiguous. CDR1 and CDR2 from the germline V gene are LGHDT and YNNKEL (reference sequence). The V end was cut by 4 bases, the J end by 5 bases, with 17 bases between. The CDR3 is 15 amino acids. In DNA, the CDR3 is TGTGCCAGCAGCCGAAGAGGCATCCATCGGGAGACCCAGTACTTC. Its translation: CASSRRGIHRETQYF.

The chain uses TRBV7-2 and TRBJ2-3, with D unresolved. V lost 4 bases and J 5 bases, leaving 10 bases between the germline ends. CDR1 and CDR2 from the germline V gene are SGHTA and FQGNSA. There are 13 residues in the CDR3. The CDR3 DNA sequence: TGTGCCAGCAGCTCACAGCCACGAGATACGCAGTATTTT. This encodes CASSSQPRDTQYF. Supplemented by reference TRBV7-2 and TRBJ2-3, the full variable domain reads GAGVSQSPSNKVTEKGKDVELRCDPISGHTALYWYRQSLGQGLEFLIYFQGNSAPDKSGLPSDRFSAERTGGSVSTLTIQRTQQEDSAVYLCASSSQPRDTQYFGPGTRLTVL.

In its sample, this clone was seen once. This chain links TRBV3-1 (or the pseudogene TRBV3-2) with TRBJ2-1, with D perhaps matching TRBD2 (5 bases). V lost 0 bases to trimming and J lost 9 bases, with 6 bases between them. Germline values: CDR1 LGHDT, CDR2 YNNKEL (reference sequence). The CDR3 totals 12 residues. The CDR3 DNA sequence: TGTGCCAGCAGCCAAGACCGGGGTGAGCAGTTCTTC. Translated, it gives CASSQDRGEQFF.

This clone was detected once. V is TRBV19 and J is TRBJ2-5; a possible D gene is TRBD2 (6 bases). V gave up 4 bases and J gave up 4 bases, with 16 bases separating them. There are 15 residues in the CDR3. Germline V lookup: CDR1 LNHDA, CDR2 SQIVND (reference sequence). CDR3 DNA sequence: TGTGCCAGTAGTACCGACGCCGGGACTTTAGAGACCCAGTACTTC. It encodes CASSTDAGTLETQYF.

The chain couples TRBV7-2 to TRBJ1-1, with unresolved D. Trimming pared 6 bases from V and 0 bases from J, leaving 8 bases between. The germline gives CDR1 SGHTA, CDR2 FQGNSA. The CDR3 has 13 amino acids. This chain's CDR3 is CASSTILNTEAFF. The CDR3 DNA sequence: TGTGCCAGCAGTACTATTCTGAACACTGAAGCTTTCTTT.

The CDR3 region is CASSPEGDPPGGGFF. The DNA of the CDR3 is TGTGCCAGCAGCCCCGAAGGGGACCCCCCGGGGGGGGGCTTCTTC. The chain is built from TRBV7-9 and TRBJ2-1; TRBD2 matches at 8 bases. The CDR3 is 15 amino acids. CDR1 is SEHNR and CDR2 is FQNEAQ in the germline V gene (reference sequence). The V and J ends lost 5 bases and 16 bases, in that order; junction bases with no gene match: 19.

The chain recombines TRBV7-2 with TRBJ2-3, with 10 bases fitting TRBD2. The V gene end was trimmed by 3 bases and the J gene end by 6 bases; junction bases not matched to a gene: 9. This CDR3 contains 16 residues. CDR1 and CDR2 from the germline V gene are SGHTA and FQGNSA. This CDR3 reads CASSFGAGGPRDTQYF. In DNA, the CDR3 is TGTGCCAGCAGCTTCGGAGCGGGAGGGCCACGGGATACGCAGTATTTT.

The chain joins TRBV7-2 to TRBJ2-7, with a possible D match to TRBD2 (6 bases). Germline CDR1 reads SGHTA; CDR2 reads FQGNSA. This CDR3 contains 14 residues. Deletions cut 3 bases from V and 6 bases from J, with 15 bases between. CDR3 region: CASSLAGTHIEQYF. In DNA form, the CDR3 reads TGTGCCAGCAGCTTGGCCGGGACTCATATCGAGCAGTACTTC.

This chain connects TRBV5-1 to TRBJ2-5; 10 positions agree with TRBD1. The CDR3 extends over 13 amino acids. Looked up from germline, CDR1 is SGHRS and CDR2 is YFSETQ. The V and J ends lost 3 bases and 8 bases, in that order; junction bases with no gene match: 4. The CDR3 loop is CASSSGTGDTQYF. CDR3 nucleotides: TGCGCCAGCAGCTCCGGGACAGGGGACACCCAGTACTTC.

A word on this clone: The germline gene is not matched at one end of the junction; a read error may be the cause. This chain connects TRBV7-7 to TRBJ2-5; 14 bases align to TRBD2. The CDR3 extends over 16 amino acids. Germline CDR1 is SSHAT and CDR2 is FNYEAQ (reference sequence). As DNA, the CDR3 is TGTGCTAGCAGCGACGGACTAGCGGGGGGTCCAGAGACCCAGTACTTC. It is translated as CASSDGLAGGPETQYF.

This chain uses TRBV6-5 with TRBJ2-5; 7 bases agree with TRBD2. Germline assignment: CDR1 MNHEY and CDR2 SVGAGI. J was trimmed by 7 bases and V by 4 bases; bases with no gene match: 9. CDR3 length: 14 residues. CDR3 in amino acids: CASSWTREKVTQYF. CDR3 coding DNA: TGTGCCAGCAGTTGGACGCGGGAGAAAGTGACCCAGTACTTC.

The sample holds one count of this clone. V and J are TRBV29-1 and TRBJ1-4; maybe TRBD1 (5 bases). Germline V gene lookup returns CDR1 SQVTM and CDR2 ANQGSEA. Trimming pared 4 bases from V and 8 bases from J, leaving 20 bases between. The CDR3 has 15 amino acids. CDR3 residues: CSVGVVGQGGEKLFF. DNA of the CDR3: TGCAGCGTTGGGGTGGTGGGGCAGGGAGGAGAAAAACTGTTTTTT.

J is TRBJ2-5 and V is TRBV29-1, with 9 bases aligning to TRBD2. The length of the CDR3 is 14 residues. The trim removed 4 bases at V and 4 bases at J, leaving 7 bases unmatched. Germline V gene data show CDR1 as SQVTM and CDR2 as ANQGSEA. In DNA form, the CDR3 reads TGCAGCGTTGGGGGCGGGAGGGCCGGAGAGACCCAGTACTTC. Its translation: CSVGGGRAGETQYF.

This clone was observed a handful of times. The chain uses TRBV7-9 and TRBJ1-3; 7 bases align to TRBD1. Germline V gene lookup returns CDR1 SEHNR and CDR2 FQNEAQ (reference sequence). The CDR3 is 14 residues long. The trim removed 5 bases at V and 3 bases at J, leaving 4 bases unmatched. CDR3 sequence reads: CASSLTGNGNTIYF. The DNA of the CDR3 is TGTGCCAGCAGCCTGACAGGGAATGGAAACACCATATATTTT.

The V and J genes are TRBV19 and TRBJ1-1, with D uncertain. With 3 bases removed from V and 2 bases from J, the gap between germline ends came to 10 bases. The germline CDR1 and CDR2 sequences are LNHDA and SQIVND (reference sequence). This CDR3 region has 14 residues. Here the CDR3 DNA reads TGTGCCAGTAGTATGGCGGCGGTTAACACTGAAGCTTTCTTT. It translates to CASSMAAVNTEAFF.